Each of the 20 T cell receptor beta chains below was sequenced from the same sample in a study of radiotherapy plus CTLA-4 blockade in lung cancer. Measured with immunoSEQ multiplex PCR; TCRdb has only the in-frame clones, and not every one. The table has 70,000 to 95,000 clones, over 75% seen once. The sequencing used peripheral blood, collected from a patient treated with radiotherapy plus ipilimumab. The receptors shown here come from a human donor with non-small cell lung cancer that progressed on radiotherapy plus ipilimumab.

This clone was found once. CDR3 sequence (DNA): TGTGCTAGTGGTTTGTTCCCCACACAGGGGGTGGACACAGATACGCAGTATTTT. Its protein is CASGLFPTQGVDTDTQYF. This chain links TRBV12-5 with TRBJ2-3, with TRBD1 matching over 8 bases. CDR1 is LGHNT, CDR2 FRNRAP, per germline. The CDR3 extends over 18 amino acids. The V segment lost 2 bases and the J segment 2 bases; nucleotides outside the gene matches: 12.

The chain recombines TRBV5-5 with TRBJ1-1; D is unclear. CDR1 SGHKS and CDR2 YYEKEE come from the germline V gene (reference sequence). V lost 2 bases, J lost 3 bases, and 17 bases lay in between. This CDR3 region has 16 residues. This chain's CDR3 is CASSFFPGTRDTEAFF. In nucleotides, the CDR3 is TGTGCCAGCAGCTTTTTTCCCGGAACTCGAGACACTGAAGCTTTCTTT. The complete variable domain, with remaining parts taken from reference TRBV5-5 and TRBJ1-1, reads DAGVTQSPTHLIKTRGQQVTLRCSPISGHKSVSWYQQVLGQGPQFIFQYYEKEERGRGNFPDRFSARQFPNYSSELNVNALLLGDSALYLCASSFFPGTRDTEAFFGQGTRLTVV.

The genes are TRBV7-8 and TRBJ1-2; the match to TRBD1 covers 10 bases. This CDR3 spans 14 amino acids. Germline V CDR1 and CDR2: SGHVS, FQNEAQ. The V segment lost 2 bases and the J segment 6 bases; nucleotides outside the gene matches: 3. The chain's CDR3 is CASSLPTGGDGYTF. CDR3 in DNA: TGTGCCAGCAGCTTACCGACAGGGGGCGATGGCTACACCTTC.

This rearrangement joins TRBV9 to TRBJ2-2; D gene unclear. Trimming left V 2 bases short and J 7 bases short, with 9 bases between. Germline V gene lookup returns CDR1 SGDLS and CDR2 YYNGEE. The CDR3 length is 13 residues. This CDR3 reads CASSVLGYGELFF. CDR3 bases: TGTGCCAGCAGCGTCTTGGGCTACGGGGAGCTGTTTTTT.

This chain connects TRBV7-2 to TRBJ1-5, with D tentatively TRBD1 (5 bases). This CDR3 is 15 amino acids long. The germline V and J ends were trimmed by 1 base and 4 bases, with 11 bases remaining between them. Germline-derived CDR1 and CDR2 are SGHTA and FQGNSA. CDR3 nucleotides: TGTGCCAGCAGCTTAGAACCGGGGCCGAATCAGCCCCAGCATTTT. It specifies CASSLEPGPNQPQHF.

The J gene is TRBJ2-7, the V gene TRBV11-3; no definite D call. The CDR3 sequence is 14 residues long. CDR1 and CDR2 (germline): SGHNT, YENEEA. Trimming took off 1 base at V and 1 base at J, with 8 bases between the two ends. CDR3 nucleotides: TGTGCCAGCAGCTTAGGCAGGCTATCCTACGAGCAGTACTTC. It codes for CASSLGRLSYEQYF.

CDR3 in DNA: TGTGCCAGCAGCACGCCGACTAGCGAATTTGATGAGCAGTTCTTC. It encodes CASSTPTSEFDEQFF. The chain combines TRBV7-9 with TRBJ2-1; TRBD2 agrees at 8 bases. Unmatched junction bases numbered 11, after V lost 5 bases and J lost 8 bases. The CDR3 totals 15 residues. Germline values: CDR1 SEHNR, CDR2 FQNEAQ (reference sequence). The complete variable domain, with remaining parts taken from reference TRBV7-9 and TRBJ2-1, reads DTGVSQNPRHKITKRGQNVTFRCDPISEHNRLYWYRQTLGQGPEFLTYFQNEAQLEKSRLLSDRFSAERPKGSFSTLEIQRTEQGDSAMYLCASSTPTSEFDEQFFGPGTRLTVL.

The chain carries TRBV2 and TRBJ1-5; D remains ambiguous. Trimming stripped 7 bases from V and 0 bases from J, with 19 bases between. CDR1 SNHLY and CDR2 FYNNEI come from the germline V gene. The CDR3 runs to 17 residues. This CDR3 is CASKEAFWGNSNQPQHF. In DNA, the CDR3 is TGTGCCAGCAAAGAAGCGTTTTGGGGAAATAGCAATCAGCCCCAGCATTTT. The full variable domain, completed using reference TRBV2 and TRBJ1-5, is EPEVTQTPSHQVTQMGQEVILRCVPISNHLYFYWYRQILGQKVEFLVSFYNNEISEKSEIFDDQFSVERPDGSNFTLKIRSTKLEDSAMYFCASKEAFWGNSNQPQHFGDGTRLSIL.

The rearrangement links TRBV5-4 to TRBJ1-2, with no clear D. Trimming cost V 1 base and J 3 bases, with 13 bases left between them. This CDR3 is 15 amino acids long. Per the germline V gene, CDR1 is SGHNT and CDR2 is YYREEE (reference sequence). The chain's CDR3 is CASSLTSSLYYGYTF. For the CDR3, the DNA is TGTGCCAGCAGCTTGACAAGTTCACTTTACTATGGCTACACCTTC.

The chain recombines TRBV29-1 with TRBJ2-7; TRBD1 aligns across 12 bases. Germline CDR1 SQVTM, CDR2 ANQGSEA. After removal of 4 bases from V and 0 bases from J, the junction contained 7 bases not matched to a gene. CDR3 length: 16 amino acids. DNA of the CDR3: TGCAGCGTTGGGGGACAGGGGGCCTTGAGCTCCTACGAGCAGTACTTC. It codes for CSVGGQGALSSYEQYF.

The chain recombines TRBV4-1 with TRBJ1-1, with a weak D call TRBD1 (5 bases). V was trimmed by 2 bases and J by 0 bases, leaving 10 bases between them. Per germline, CDR1 MGHRA and CDR2 YSYEKL. The CDR3 length is 15 residues. As DNA, the CDR3 is TGCGCCAGCAGCCAACGCTGGGGCATGAACACTGAAGCTTTCTTT. This codes for CASSQRWGMNTEAFF.

The chain carries TRBV7-2 and TRBJ1-5; possible D gene TRBD1, 5 bases. V was pared by 5 bases and J by 6 bases, with 17 bases between. Germline CDR1 and CDR2: SGHTA and FQGNSA. The CDR3 loop spans 15 amino acids. The CDR3 here is CASSQGAGAPQPQHF. CDR3 in DNA: TGTGCCAGCAGCCAAGGAGCTGGGGCCCCTCAGCCCCAGCATTTT.

The table lists this clone with a count of one. J is TRBJ2-5 and V is TRBV9, with 7 bases matching TRBD2. V gave up 0 bases and J gave up 2 bases; unmatched junction bases: 4. The CDR3 consists of 15 residues. Germline-derived CDR1 and CDR2 are SGDLS and YYNGEE. CDR3: CASSVAAGEQETQYF. The CDR3 region has the DNA TGTGCCAGCAGCGTAGCGGCGGGAGAACAAGAGACCCAGTACTTC. The whole variable domain, remainder taken from reference TRBV9 and TRBJ2-5, is DSGVTQTPKHLITATGQRVTLRCSPRSGDLSVYWYQQSLDQGLQFLIQYYNGEERAKGNILERFSAQQFPDLHSELNLSSLELGDSALYFCASSVAAGEQETQYFGPGTRLLVL.

Judged by abundance, this clone is medium-sized. The CDR3 DNA reads TGTGCCATCAGTGAGTCAGGGGTTTTAGCCAAAAACATTCAGTACTTC. It yields the protein CAISESGVLAKNIQYF. The chain recombines TRBV10-3 with TRBJ2-4; D may be TRBD1 (5 bases). The length of the CDR3 is 16 residues. CDR1 and CDR2 (germline): ENHRY, SYGVKD. The V end was cut by 0 bases, the J end by 0 bases, with 9 bases between.

This clone was picked up a small number of times. V is TRBV7-6 and J is TRBJ1-5; D is undetermined. V was shortened by 1 base and J by 5 bases, with 12 bases between the two germline ends. The germline V gene encodes CDR1 SGHVS and CDR2 FNYEAQ. CDR3 length equals 15 residues. CDR3 amino acids: CASSLDWGPDQPQHF. CDR3 in DNA: TGTGCCAGCAGCTTAGATTGGGGTCCGGATCAGCCCCAGCATTTT.

This chain joins TRBV18 and TRBJ1-1, with 8 bases that match TRBD1. The CDR3 loop spans 13 amino acids. V shed 4 bases, J shed 8 bases, and the junction held 6 bases outside the gene matches. Germline V gene lookup returns CDR1 KGHSH and CDR2 LQKENI. Here the CDR3 reads CASSLGTGREAFF. The CDR3 nucleotides are TGTGCCAGCTCACTAGGGACAGGAAGGGAAGCTTTCTTT.

The rearrangement joins TRBV10-3 to TRBJ1-5; 10 bases line up with TRBD1. CDR1 and CDR2 from the germline V gene are ENHRY and SYGVKD. V was clipped by 11 bases and J by 0 bases; unmatched bases: 7. CDR3 size: 15 residues. As DNA, the CDR3 is TGTGCCGTCGGGACAGGGGAATATAGCAATCAGCCCCAGCATTTT. This translates into CAVGTGEYSNQPQHF.

This sequence joins TRBV7-9 and TRBJ1-5; D is undetermined. Germline V gene sequence: CDR1 SEHNR, CDR2 FQNEAQ (reference sequence). The CDR3 covers 13 residues. V was shortened by 1 base and J by 7 bases, with 8 bases between the two germline ends. CDR3 residues: CASSLGGSQPQHF. The CDR3, as DNA: TGTGCCAGCAGCTTAGGCGGGAGCCAGCCCCAGCATTTT.

The chain is built from TRBV30 and TRBJ1-1; possible D gene TRBD1, 5 bases. Trimming left V 7 bases short and J 5 bases short, with 17 bases between. This CDR3 is 13 amino acids long. The germline gives CDR1 GTSNPN, CDR2 SVGIG (reference sequence). The CDR3 nucleotides are TGTGCCTCGGATCTGGGCGGGGGGACTGAAGCTTTCTTT. It specifies CASDLGGGTEAFF.

The chain has TRBV10-3 and TRBJ1-2; TRBD1 is a possible D gene (6 bases). Trimming pared 7 bases from V and 7 bases from J, leaving 10 bases between. The CDR3 runs 11 residues. Germline CDR1 reads ENHRY; CDR2 reads SYGVKD. Here the CDR3 reads CAITGGGGYTF. The CDR3 DNA follows: TGTGCCATCACTGGGGGCGGTGGCTACACCTTC.